Presented here are 19 T cell receptor beta chains from one specimen sequenced in a study of cytotoxic CD8 clonotypes in ibrutinib-treated CLL. TCRdb's table, derived via immunoSEQ multiplex PCR, lists solely in-frame clones and lacks some. Of roughly 70,000 clones in the sample, 90% were seen once. Sample: PBMCs, taken after 12 months of ibrutinib treatment. These receptors were obtained from a human donor with chronic lymphocytic leukemia.

This clone was observed a single time. This sequence joins TRBV9 and TRBJ2-1; 7 bases map to TRBD1. This CDR3 region has 17 residues. CDR1 is SGDLS and CDR2 is YYNGEE in the germline V gene. With 4 bases clipped from V and 3 bases from J, the junction kept 13 bases outside the gene matches. The CDR3 is CASSPKKGDSLYNEQFF. The CDR3 DNA is TGTGCCAGCAGCCCAAAAAAAGGGGACAGCCTCTACAATGAGCAGTTCTTC.

The chain employs TRBV5-4 and TRBJ2-7, with 9 bases fitting TRBD2. Unmatched junction bases numbered 5, after V lost 2 bases and J lost 2 bases. The germline V gene encodes CDR1 SGHNT and CDR2 YYREEE (reference sequence). CDR3 length equals 15 residues. The CDR3 here is CASSFAGGGPYEQYF. CDR3 DNA: TGTGCCAGCAGCTTCGCGGGAGGGGGGCCCTACGAGCAGTACTTC.

There are a few counts of this clone. V usage is TRBV19 and J usage is TRBJ2-5; D could derive from TRBD1 or TRBD2 (5 bases each). This CDR3 region has 16 residues. From germline, CDR1 is LNHDA and CDR2 SQIVND (reference sequence). V shed 6 bases and J shed 0 bases, with 17 bases lying between them. CDR3 loop: CASSRFRGGYQETQYF. For the CDR3, the DNA is TGTGCCAGTAGCCGTTTTCGGGGCGGGTACCAAGAGACCCAGTACTTC. The full variable domain, in which reference TRBV19 and TRBJ2-5 provide the parts outside the CDR3, is DGGITQSPKYLFRKEGQNVTLSCEQNLNHDAMYWYRQDPGQGLRLIYYSQIVNDFQKGDIAEGYSVSREKKESFPLTVTSAQKNPTAFYLCASSRFRGGYQETQYFGPGTRLLVL.

This clone was seen only once. The rearrangement links TRBV6-6 to TRBJ2-3; D possibly corresponds to TRBD1 (6 bases). There are 14 residues in the CDR3. Trimming took 6 bases from V and 0 from J, leaving 10 bases between them. Germline CDR1 and CDR2: MNHNY and SVGAGI (reference sequence). The CDR3 sequence: CASSLGHSTDTQYF. The DNA for the CDR3 is TGTGCCAGCAGCCTGGGACATAGCACAGATACGCAGTATTTT.

The rearrangement uses TRBV10-3 and TRBJ1-3; 7 bases match TRBD1. V gave up 6 bases and J gave up 4 bases; unmatched junction bases: 3. The germline V gene encodes CDR1 ENHRY and CDR2 SYGVKD. The CDR3 loop spans 13 amino acids. CDR3 DNA: TGTGCCATCAGGGAGACAGGGGGAAACACCATATATTTT. Amino acids: CAIRETGGNTIYF.

As to this clone: The sample holds other DNA sequences that translate to the same CDR3. The rearrangement joins TRBV12-5 to TRBJ1-1; no clear D gene. This CDR3 has 15 amino acids. Germline V gives CDR1 LGHNT, CDR2 FRNRAP. Deletions cut 2 bases from V and 1 base from J, with 11 bases between. The CDR3: CASGLWENWNTEAFF. CDR3 nucleotide sequence: TGTGCTAGTGGTTTGTGGGAGAACTGGAACACTGAAGCTTTCTTT.

The chain is built from TRBV10-3 and TRBJ1-1, with TRBD1 matching over 8 bases. Losses at the gene ends were 7 bases for V and 4 bases for J; bases not matched to a gene: 8. The germline V gene encodes CDR1 ENHRY and CDR2 SYGVKD. The CDR3 has 14 residues. Here the CDR3 DNA reads TGTGCCATCACCCCAGGGGGCAGGAGCACTGAAGCTTTCTTT. It specifies CAITPGGRSTEAFF.

The genes are TRBV28 and TRBJ2-5; TRBD1 aligns across 8 bases. Looked up from germline, CDR1 is MDHEN and CDR2 is SYDVKM. CDR3 size: 13 residues. The ends lost 5 bases at V and 5 bases at J; junction bases unmatched: 4. The DNA for the CDR3 is TGTGCCAGCAGTCAGGGGGCTCGGGAGACCCAGTACTTC. It encodes CASSQGARETQYF.

The chain is built from TRBV28 and TRBJ1-1, with a weak D call TRBD1 (6 bases). The V end was cut by 1 base, the J end by 4 bases, with 13 bases between. Germline V gene lookup returns CDR1 MDHEN and CDR2 SYDVKM. The CDR3 is made up of 15 amino acids. The CDR3 reads CASSLSGQWGTEAFF. CDR3 bases: TGTGCCAGCAGTTTATCGGGACAATGGGGCACTGAAGCTTTCTTT.

This chain links TRBV11-2 with TRBJ1-2, with D possibly matching TRBD1 (5 bases). The CDR3 extends over 17 amino acids. Germline V gives CDR1 SGHAT, CDR2 FQNNGV. The V end was cut by 0 bases, the J end by 5 bases, with 19 bases between. CDR3 nucleotide sequence: TGTGCCAGCAGCTTAGATGGTTCGGGGGTCTCTTTATATGGCTACACCTTC. This gives the protein CASSLDGSGVSLYGYTF.

The genes are TRBV19 and TRBJ1-4; no clear D gene. The CDR3 is 12 amino acids. Germline V CDR1 and CDR2: LNHDA, SQIVND (reference sequence). V was pared by 10 bases and J by 5 bases, with 11 bases between. In DNA, the CDR3 is TGTGCCACCGCGGACCAGAATGAAAAACTGTTTTTT. Translated: CATADQNEKLFF.

The chain couples TRBV6-1 to TRBJ2-3, with TRBD2 matching 7 bases. The CDR3 covers 15 residues. CDR1 and CDR2 (germline): MNHNS, SASEGT. The ends lost 5 bases at V and 3 bases at J; junction bases unmatched: 8. As DNA, the CDR3 is TGTGCCAGCAGTTCTAGCGGCCTGGGGACAGATACGCAGTATTTT. This translates into CASSSSGLGTDTQYF.

The genes are TRBV9 and TRBJ2-1; tentative D call: TRBD1 (6 bases). The ends were cut back, 4 bases at V and 9 bases at J, with 14 bases in the middle. The CDR3 covers 13 residues. Germline loops: CDR1 SGDLS, CDR2 YYNGEE. The CDR3: CASSMPGVREQFF. In DNA form, the CDR3 reads TGTGCCAGCAGCATGCCAGGGGTGCGTGAGCAGTTCTTC.

As regards this clone: Distinct nucleotide sequences in the sample also encode this CDR3. This chain joins TRBV6-5 and TRBJ1-5; no firm D call. The CDR3 runs to 13 residues. The germline V gene has CDR1 MNHEY and CDR2 SVGAGI. V was trimmed by 3 bases and J by 4 bases, leaving 7 bases between them. DNA of the CDR3: TGTGCCAGCAGTTATGACCGAAATCAGCCCCAGCATTTT. This codes for CASSYDRNQPQHF.

The chain has TRBV7-3 and TRBJ2-2, with a weak D call TRBD2 (6 bases). From germline, CDR1 is SGHTA and CDR2 FQGTGA. The CDR3 extends over 12 amino acids. The V gene lost 3 bases and the J gene lost 8 bases, with 7 bases spanning the gap. The CDR3, as DNA: TGTGCCAGCAGCTTCGGAGGGGGGGAGCTGTTTTTT. It translates to CASSFGGGELFF.

The J gene is TRBJ2-2, the V gene TRBV27; perhaps TRBD2 as D (6 bases). CDR3 length equals 16 residues. V was shortened by 4 bases and J by 0 bases, with 12 bases between the two germline ends. Germline V gene data show CDR1 as MNHEY and CDR2 as SMNVEV (reference sequence). The CDR3 DNA reads TGTGCCAGCAGTTCGTGGACTACCTCGAACACCGGGGAGCTGTTTTTT. Protein sequence: CASSSWTTSNTGELFF.

The genes are TRBV7-2 and TRBJ2-7; 9 bases line up with TRBD1. CDR1 and CDR2 (germline): SGHTA, FQGNSA. CDR3 length: 17 amino acids. Trimming cost V 1 base and J 7 bases; bases outside gene matches: 14. The DNA of the CDR3 is TGTGCCAGCAGCTTAGTGGACCCGGGACAGGGAGCAGATGAGCAGTACTTC. Protein product: CASSLVDPGQGADEQYF.

This chain links TRBV11-3 with TRBJ1-1, with a tentative D call TRBD1 (5 bases). CDR3 length: 15 amino acids. The germline V and J ends were trimmed by 6 bases and 2 bases, with 16 bases remaining between them. Germline V gene data show CDR1 as SGHNT and CDR2 as YENEEA. The CDR3 loop is CASSIEGTANTEAFF. The CDR3 DNA sequence: TGTGCCAGCAGTATCGAGGGGACGGCAAACACTGAAGCTTTCTTT.

V usage is TRBV7-2 and J usage is TRBJ2-1; 15 nucleotides match TRBD2. In germline, CDR1 is SGHTA, CDR2 FQGNSA. CDR3 length equals 16 residues. With 5 bases clipped from V and 10 bases from J, the junction kept 9 bases outside the gene matches. CDR3 DNA sequence: TGTGCCAGCAGCGGCGGGGGACTAGCGGGAGGTAGGGAGCAGTTCTTC. Translation gives CASSGGGLAGGREQFF.